This T cell receptor beta chain is from a study of T-cell reconstitution after alpha-beta-depleted transplantation in children. The CDR3 is 14 residues long. Germline values: CDR1 MNHEY, CDR2 SMNVEV (reference sequence). Trimming removed 6 bases from V and 2 bases from J; junction bases left unmatched: 0. During its preparation, the TCRbeta library received unique molecular identifiers. TCRdb recomputed calls from the PCR reads with MiXCR, one row per CDR3 protein. The repertoire holds approximately 510,000 distinct CDR3 sequences, approximately 20% seen once, with approximately 3% in the top ten. The chain has TRBV27 and TRBJ2-1; TRBD2 agrees at 11 bases. This specimen consisted of PBMCs from the stem cell graft donor, obtained from the stem cell graft. This receptor was taken from a human donor who donated a stem cell graft to a child with acute lymphoblastic leukemia. The CDR3 spells CASRGLAAYNEQFF. The CDR3, as DNA: TGTGCCAGCAGGGGACTAGCGGCCTACAATGAGCAGTTCTTC.